The clone carrying this TCR beta chain came up a few times. The target antigen is unknown. The data belong to a study of post-analysis software for immune sequencing data. General observations from the study: Normalized Chao1 diversity was significantly lower in multiple sclerosis patients than in controls. Patients carried a few TRBV segments more frequently than controls did, and TRBV5-6, TRBV5-1 and TRBV20-1 were among them.

Unique molecular identifiers were present in the TCR beta cDNA libraries. TCRdb recomputed calls from the PCR reads with MiXCR, one row per CDR3 protein. The sample holds hundreds of thousands of distinct CDR3 sequences, 25% to 30% seen once. V lost 5 bases to trimming and J lost 6 bases, with 17 bases between them. The CDR3 contains 14 residues. The sequence derives from a girl aged 10 to 17 with multiple sclerosis. Sequencing was carried out using blood. V usage is TRBV12-3 or TRBV12-4 and J usage is TRBJ2-7, with D maybe TRBD2 (6 bases). CDR3 residues: CASSPPGGLGEQYF. DNA for the CDR3: TGTGCCAGCAGTCCTCCCGGAGGGTTAGGCGAGCAGTACTTC.